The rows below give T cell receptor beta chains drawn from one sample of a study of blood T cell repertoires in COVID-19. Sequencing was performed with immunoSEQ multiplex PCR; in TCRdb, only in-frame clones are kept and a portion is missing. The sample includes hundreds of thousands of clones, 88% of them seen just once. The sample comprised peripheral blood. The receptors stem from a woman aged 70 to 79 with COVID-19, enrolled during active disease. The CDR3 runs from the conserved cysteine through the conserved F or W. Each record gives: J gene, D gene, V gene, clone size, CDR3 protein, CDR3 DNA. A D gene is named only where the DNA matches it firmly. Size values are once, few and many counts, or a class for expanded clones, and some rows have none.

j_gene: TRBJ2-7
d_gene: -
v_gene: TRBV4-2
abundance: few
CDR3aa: CASSRAVGGSSSYEQYF
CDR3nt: TGTGCCAGCAGCCGAGCGGTTGGCGGGTCGAGCTCCTACGAGCAGTACTTC

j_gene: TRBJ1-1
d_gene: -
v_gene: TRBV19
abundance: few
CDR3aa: CASSAQWGRDTEAFF
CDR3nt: TGTGCCAGTAGTGCCCAATGGGGGAGGGACACTGAAGCTTTCTTT

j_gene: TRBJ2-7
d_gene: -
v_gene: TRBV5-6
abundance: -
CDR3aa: CASSLTDSYEQYF
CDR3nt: TGTGCCAGCAGCCTGACAGACAGCTACGAGCAGTACTTC

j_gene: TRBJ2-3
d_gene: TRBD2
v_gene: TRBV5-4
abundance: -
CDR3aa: CASSPRGAGVDTQYF
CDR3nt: TGTGCCAGCAGCCCGCGGGGGGCCGGTGTGGATACGCAGTATTTT

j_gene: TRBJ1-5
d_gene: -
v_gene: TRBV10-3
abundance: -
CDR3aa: CAISETYRGGINQPQHF
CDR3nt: TGTGCCATCAGTGAGACCTATCGGGGGGGGATCAATCAGCCCCAGCATTTT

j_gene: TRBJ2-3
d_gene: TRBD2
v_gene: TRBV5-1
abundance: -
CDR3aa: CASSRLASTDTQYF
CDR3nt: TGCGCCAGCAGCCGACTAGCGAGCACAGATACGCAGTATTTT

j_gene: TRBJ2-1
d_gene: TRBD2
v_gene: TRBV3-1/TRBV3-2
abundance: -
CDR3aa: CASSQDRRLAGESFF
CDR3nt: TGTGCCAGCAGCCAAGATCGGAGACTAGCGGGGGAGTCGTTCTTC

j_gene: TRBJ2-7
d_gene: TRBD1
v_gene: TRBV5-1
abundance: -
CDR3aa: CASALIPGQGAYEQYF
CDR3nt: TGCGCCAGCGCACTTATACCGGGACAGGGGGCTTACGAGCAGTACTTC

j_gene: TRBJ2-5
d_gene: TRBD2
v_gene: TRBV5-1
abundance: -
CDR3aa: CASSTLFGGKETQYF
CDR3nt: TGCGCCAGCAGCACCCTTTTCGGGGGGAAAGAGACCCAGTACTTC

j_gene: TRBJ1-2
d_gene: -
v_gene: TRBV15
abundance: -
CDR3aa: CATSRATRGYGYTF
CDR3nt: TGTGCCACCAGCAGAGCTACCAGGGGCTATGGCTACACCTTC

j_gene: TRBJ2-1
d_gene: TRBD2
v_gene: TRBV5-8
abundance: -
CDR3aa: CASSSGGYEQFF
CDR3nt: TGTGCCAGCAGCTCCGGGGGGTATGAGCAGTTCTTC

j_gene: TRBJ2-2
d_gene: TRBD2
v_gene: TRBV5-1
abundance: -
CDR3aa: CASSFRPMGLAGANTGELFF
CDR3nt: TGCGCCAGCAGCTTCAGGCCGATGGGACTAGCGGGGGCGAACACCGGGGAGCTGTTTTTT

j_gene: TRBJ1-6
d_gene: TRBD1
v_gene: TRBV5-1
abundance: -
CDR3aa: CASSGQGAGNSPLHF
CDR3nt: TGCGCCAGCAGCGGACAGGGGGCTGGAAATTCACCCCTCCACTTT

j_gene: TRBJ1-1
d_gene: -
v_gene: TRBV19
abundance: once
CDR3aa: CASSIGMNTEAFF
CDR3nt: TGTGCCAGTAGTATCGGTATGAACACTGAAGCTTTCTTT

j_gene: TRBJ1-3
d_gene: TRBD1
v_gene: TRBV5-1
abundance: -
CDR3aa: CASSPQGAGGNTIYF
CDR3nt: TGCGCCAGCAGCCCGCAGGGGGCAGGGGGAAACACCATATATTTT

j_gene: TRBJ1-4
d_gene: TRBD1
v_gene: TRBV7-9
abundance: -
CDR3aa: CASSSRTGGYEKLFF
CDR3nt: TGTGCCAGCAGCTCCAGGACAGGGGGCTATGAAAAACTGTTTTTT

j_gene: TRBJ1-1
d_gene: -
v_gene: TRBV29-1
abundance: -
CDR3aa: CSVHQGLNTEAFF
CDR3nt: TGCAGCGTTCACCAGGGGCTGAACACTGAAGCTTTCTTT

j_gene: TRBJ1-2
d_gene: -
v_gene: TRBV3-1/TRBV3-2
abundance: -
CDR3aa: CASSHYDYGYTF
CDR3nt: TGTGCCAGCAGCCATTATGACTATGGCTACACCTTC

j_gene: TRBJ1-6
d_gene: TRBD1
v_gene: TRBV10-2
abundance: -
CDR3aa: CASSFGQGGSPLHF
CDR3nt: TGCGCCAGCAGCTTCGGACAGGGAGGATCACCCCTCCACTTT

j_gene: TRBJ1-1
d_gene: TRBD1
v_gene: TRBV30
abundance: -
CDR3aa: CAGDRGSSTEAFF
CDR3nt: TGTGCCGGAGACAGGGGAAGTAGCACTGAAGCTTTCTTT

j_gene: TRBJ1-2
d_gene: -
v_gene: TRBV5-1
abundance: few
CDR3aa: CASSLDGQGYLYGYTF
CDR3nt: TGCGCCAGCAGCTTGGACGGCCAGGGGTACCTTTATGGCTACACCTTC

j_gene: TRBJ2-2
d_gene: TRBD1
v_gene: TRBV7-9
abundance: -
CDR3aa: CASSPTTGDNTGELFF
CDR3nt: TGTGCCAGCAGCCCAACGACAGGGGATAACACCGGGGAGCTGTTTTTT

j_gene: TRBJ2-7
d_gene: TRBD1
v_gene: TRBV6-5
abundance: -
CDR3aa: CASSMGQSYEQYF
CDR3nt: TGTGCCAGCAGCATGGGACAGAGCTACGAGCAGTACTTC

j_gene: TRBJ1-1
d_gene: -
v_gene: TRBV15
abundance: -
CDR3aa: CATSMERGYTEAFF
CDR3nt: TGTGCCACCAGCATGGAACGGGGGTACACTGAAGCTTTCTTT

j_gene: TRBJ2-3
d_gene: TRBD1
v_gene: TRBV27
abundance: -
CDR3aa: CASSSIPRTGVSDTQYF
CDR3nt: TGTGCCAGCAGTTCGATCCCCCGGACAGGGGTGTCAGATACGCAGTATTTT

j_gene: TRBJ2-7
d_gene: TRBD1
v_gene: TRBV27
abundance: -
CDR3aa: CASSLSGTGSFSYEQYF
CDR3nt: TGTGCCAGCAGTTTATCCGGGACAGGGTCCTTCTCCTACGAGCAGTACTTC

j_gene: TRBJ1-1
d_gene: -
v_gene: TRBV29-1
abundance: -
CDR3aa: CSVEREFFF
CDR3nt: TGCAGCGTTGAGAGAGAGTTCTTCTTT

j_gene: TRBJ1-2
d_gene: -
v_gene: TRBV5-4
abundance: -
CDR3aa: CASSFDDATGYPF
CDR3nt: TGTGCCAGCAGCTTCGACGACGCTACAGGGTACCCATTC

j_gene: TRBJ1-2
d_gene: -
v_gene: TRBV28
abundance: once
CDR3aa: CASSFRSYGYTF
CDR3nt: TGTGCCAGCAGTTTCAGGTCCTATGGCTACACCTTC

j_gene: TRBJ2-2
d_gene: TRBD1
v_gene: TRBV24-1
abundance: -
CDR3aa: CATGQGVTGELFF
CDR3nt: TGTGCCACCGGGCAGGGGGTCACCGGGGAGCTGTTTTTT

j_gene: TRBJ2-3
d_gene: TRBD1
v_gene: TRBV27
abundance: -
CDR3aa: CASSPSGTGDRDTQYF
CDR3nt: TGTGCCAGCAGTCCCTCCGGGACAGGGGATCGAGATACGCAGTATTTT

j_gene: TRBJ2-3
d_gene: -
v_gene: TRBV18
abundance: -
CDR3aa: CASSPVKQVTDTQYF
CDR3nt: TGTGCCAGCTCACCAGTCAAGCAGGTCACAGATACGCAGTATTTT

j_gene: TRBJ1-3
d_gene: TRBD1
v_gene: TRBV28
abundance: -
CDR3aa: CASSPRQGARGNTIYF
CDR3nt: TGTGCCAGCAGTCCCCGACAGGGGGCAAGGGGAAACACCATATATTTT

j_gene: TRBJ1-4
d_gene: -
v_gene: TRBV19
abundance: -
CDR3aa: CASSIVGRAGEKLFF
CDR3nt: TGTGCCAGTAGTATAGTTGGCAGGGCAGGGGAAAAACTGTTTTTT

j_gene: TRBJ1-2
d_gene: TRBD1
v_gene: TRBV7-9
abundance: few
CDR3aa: CASSSDRVGNGYTF
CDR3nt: TGTGCCAGCAGCTCGGACAGGGTTGGGAATGGCTACACCTTC

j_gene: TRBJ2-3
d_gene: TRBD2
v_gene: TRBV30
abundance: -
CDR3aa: CAWENGGGTDTQYF
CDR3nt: TGTGCCTGGGAAAACGGGGGGGGTACAGATACGCAGTATTTT

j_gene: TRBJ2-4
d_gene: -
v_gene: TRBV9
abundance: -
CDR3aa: CASSVTGNIQYF
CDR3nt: TGTGCCAGCAGCGTCACAGGGAACATTCAGTACTTC

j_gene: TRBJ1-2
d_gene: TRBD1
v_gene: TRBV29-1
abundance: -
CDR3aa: CSVTGHDRVYGYTF
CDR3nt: TGCAGCGTTACCGGCCACGACAGGGTCTATGGCTACACCTTC

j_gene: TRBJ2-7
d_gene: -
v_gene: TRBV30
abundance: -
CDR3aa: CAWSPGFYEQYF
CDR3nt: TGTGCCTGGAGTCCAGGGTTCTACGAGCAGTACTTC

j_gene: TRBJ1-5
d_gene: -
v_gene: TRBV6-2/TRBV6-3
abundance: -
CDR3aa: CASSYAQTTGNQPQHF
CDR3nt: TGTGCCAGCAGTTATGCCCAAACCACAGGGAATCAGCCCCAGCATTTT

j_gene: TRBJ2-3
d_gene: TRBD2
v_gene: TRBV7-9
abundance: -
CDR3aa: CASSPGLAADTQYF
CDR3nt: TGTGCCAGCAGCCCCGGACTAGCGGCAGATACGCAGTATTTT

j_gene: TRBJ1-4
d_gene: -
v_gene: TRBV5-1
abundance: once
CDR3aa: CASSLGGSTNEKLFF
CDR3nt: TGCGCCAGCAGCTTAGGGGGTTCGACTAATGAAAAACTGTTTTTT

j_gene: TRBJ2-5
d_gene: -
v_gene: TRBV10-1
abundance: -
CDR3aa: CASSESRTGGREETQYF
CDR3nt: TGCGCCAGCAGTGAGTCGAGGACGGGGGGCCGGGAAGAGACCCAGTACTTC

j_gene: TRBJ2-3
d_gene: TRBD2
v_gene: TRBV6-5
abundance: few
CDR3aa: CASSFTGGRTDTQYF
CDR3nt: TGTGCCAGCAGTTTCACGGGGGGGAGAACAGATACGCAGTATTTT

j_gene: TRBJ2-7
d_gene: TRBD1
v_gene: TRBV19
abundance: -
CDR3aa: CASGRTGDSYEQYF
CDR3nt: TGTGCCAGTGGGCGTACAGGGGACTCCTACGAGCAGTACTTC

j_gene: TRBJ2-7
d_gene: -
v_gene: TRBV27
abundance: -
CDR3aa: CASSFASNYEQYF
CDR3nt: TGTGCCAGCAGTTTTGCGTCTAACTACGAGCAGTACTTC